Shown below are 23 T cell receptor beta chains from a single sample sequenced in a study of Graves' ophthalmopathy and Graves' hyperthyroidism. RNA transcripts were the source from which TCR beta CDR3 regions were amplified. First-round RT-PCR with HTBI primers preceded a second-round multiplex PCR. TCRdb passed the multiplex PCR reads through MiXCR, listing each CDR3 protein once. The data contain roughly 400,000 distinct CDR3 sequences, about 16% of them singletons. Sequenced material: peripheral blood. All receptors come from a woman aged 18 to 35 with Graves' ophthalmopathy.

The chain employs TRBV6-2 or TRBV6-3 and TRBJ2-2; TRBD2 matches at 14 bases. With V trimmed by 2 bases and J by 6 bases, 5 bases remained unmatched. CDR3 length: 17 amino acids. Per the germline V gene, CDR1 is MNHEY and CDR2 is SVGEGT. The CDR3 nucleotides read TGTGCCAGCAGTTACATCGGGACTAGCGGGAGCCCCGGGGAGCTGTTTTTT. This translates into CASSYIGTSGSPGELFF.

The chain combines TRBV2 with TRBJ1-5; D gene unclear. Germline values: CDR1 SNHLY, CDR2 FYNNEI. The CDR3 extends over 15 amino acids. The V end lost 7 bases, the J end lost 2 bases, and 15 bases lay between the germline ends. DNA for the CDR3: TGTGCCAGCAAATCTGACGTGACTGGCAATCAGCCCCAGCATTTT. It is translated as CASKSDVTGNQPQHF.

In its sample, this clonotype was seen many times. J is TRBJ1-2 and V is TRBV2; D gene unclear. Trimming removed 0 bases at V and 5 bases at J, with 4 bases between. This CDR3 has 12 residues. Germline V gives CDR1 SNHLY, CDR2 FYNNEI. CDR3 in amino acids: CASSEAGYGYTF. CDR3 sequence (DNA): TGTGCCAGCAGTGAAGCGGGGTATGGCTACACCTTC.

This clonotype occurred many times. The chain couples TRBV19 to TRBJ2-7; D tentatively fits TRBD1 or TRBD2 (5 bases each). CDR3 length: 14 residues. V lost 4 bases to trimming and J lost 1 base, with 11 bases between them. CDR1 and CDR2 from the germline V gene are LNHDA and SQIVND (reference sequence). In nucleotides, the CDR3 is TGTGCCAGTAGTAACGAGGGGACGTCCTACGAGCAGTACTTC. Its protein is CASSNEGTSYEQYF. The variable domain in full, with the rest retrieved from reference TRBV19 and TRBJ2-7, is DGGITQSPKYLFRKEGQNVTLSCEQNLNHDAMYWYRQDPGQGLRLIYYSQIVNDFQKGDIAEGYSVSREKKESFPLTVTSAQKNPTAFYLCASSNEGTSYEQYFGPGTRLTVT.

In this sample, this clonotype turned up many times. The chain uses TRBV19 and TRBJ1-1, with TRBD1 as a possible D gene (5 bases). The CDR3 sequence is 13 residues long. V was clipped by 2 bases and J by 8 bases, with 12 bases between them. The germline gives CDR1 LNHDA, CDR2 SQIVND (reference sequence). CDR3 residues: CASSIRGRGEAFF. In DNA, the CDR3 is TGTGCCAGTAGTATAAGGGGACGCGGAGAAGCTTTCTTT.

This rearrangement joins TRBV6-2 or TRBV6-3 to TRBJ1-1; D possibly corresponds to TRBD1 (6 bases). V lost 6 bases and J 0 bases, leaving 14 bases between the germline ends. CDR1 MNHEY and CDR2 SVGEGT come from the germline V gene. The CDR3 consists of 15 residues. DNA of the CDR3: TGTGCCAGCAGCCCAGGGGACGCGGTGAACACTGAAGCTTTCTTT. Amino acids: CASSPGDAVNTEAFF.

This clonotype occurred many times. V is TRBV7-2 and J is TRBJ1-6; possibly TRBD1 for D (6 bases). The CDR3 contains 17 residues. Trimming took 5 bases from V and 0 from J, leaving 14 bases between them. The germline V gene has CDR1 SGHTA and CDR2 FQGNSA. CDR3 amino acids: CASSRQAESSYNSPLHF. CDR3 nucleotide sequence: TGTGCCAGCAGCCGACAGGCCGAGAGCTCCTATAATTCACCCCTCCACTTT.

This clonotype was counted ten times or more. The V gene is TRBV19, the J gene TRBJ1-5; D is undetermined. This CDR3 spans 13 amino acids. Germline loops: CDR1 LNHDA, CDR2 SQIVND (reference sequence). Trimming shortened V by 3 bases and J by 7 bases, and 10 bases separated the two germline ends. This chain's CDR3 is CASSMGWEQPQHF. CDR3 in DNA: TGTGCCAGTAGTATGGGTTGGGAACAGCCCCAGCATTTT.

This clonotype has at least ten counts. The rearrangement uses TRBV28 and TRBJ1-1, with TRBD1 as a possible D gene (6 bases). With 8 bases removed from V and 6 bases from J, the gap between germline ends came to 10 bases. The CDR3 runs to 11 residues. Germline CDR1 and CDR2: MDHEN and SYDVKM. The chain's CDR3 is CASGGAAEAFF. CDR3 in DNA: TGTGCCAGCGGGGGGGCCGCTGAAGCTTTCTTT.

This clonotype has ten or more counts. This chain connects TRBV12-3 or TRBV12-4 to TRBJ2-7; D is uncertain. The length of the CDR3 is 14 residues. Trimming stripped 6 bases from V and 6 bases from J, with 18 bases between. CDR3 loop: CASRESGPYSEQYF. CDR3 DNA sequence: TGTGCCAGCAGAGAATCCGGACCCTACAGCGAGCAGTACTTC.

The gene calls are TRBV28 and TRBJ1-1; TRBD1 aligns across 12 bases. This CDR3 region has 16 residues. V was pared by 5 bases and J by 3 bases, with 7 bases of the junction left unmatched. Germline assignment: CDR1 MDHEN and CDR2 SYDVKM. The CDR3 coding sequence is TGTGCCAGCAGTCTGCACCGGGACAGGGGGCACACTGAAGCTTTCTTT. This encodes CASSLHRDRGHTEAFF.

This clonotype appeared many times. The rearrangement uses TRBV28 and TRBJ2-4, with D hard to call. The CDR3 runs to 15 residues. CDR1 and CDR2 (germline): MDHEN, SYDVKM. Trimming cost V 5 bases and J 0 bases, with 11 bases left between them. The CDR3 protein is CASSGYNEAKNIQYF. The CDR3 bases are TGTGCCAGCAGTGGATACAATGAAGCCAAAAACATTCAGTACTTC.

This clonotype was seen many times. The chain carries TRBV6-1 and TRBJ1-1, with D hard to call. Trimming stripped 5 bases from V and 1 base from J, with 8 bases between. Germline V gene data show CDR1 as MNHNS and CDR2 as SASEGT. The length of the CDR3 is 13 residues. The CDR3 nucleotides read TGTGCCAGCAGTAGACGGAAGAACACTGAAGCTTTCTTT. This codes for CASSRRKNTEAFF.

This clonotype was counted at least ten times. The chain is built from TRBV10-2 and TRBJ1-5, with D perhaps TRBD1 (5 bases). Germline assignment: CDR1 WSHSY and CDR2 SAAADI. CDR3 length: 18 amino acids. Trimming removed 2 bases at V and 1 base at J, with 18 bases between. CDR3 sequence reads: CASSEPSLGVRSNQPQHF. DNA of the CDR3: TGCGCCAGCAGTGAGCCTTCCTTGGGGGTGAGGAGCAATCAGCCCCAGCATTTT.

The chain links TRBV3-1 to TRBJ1-1; D remains unclear. This CDR3 region has 16 residues. V was trimmed by 1 base and J by 5 bases, leaving 17 bases between them. Germline-derived CDR1 and CDR2 are LGHDT and YNNKEL (reference sequence). For the CDR3, the DNA is TGTGCCAGCAGCCAAGGGCCCACCCCCATTGAGACTGAAGCTTTCTTT. Translating gives CASSQGPTPIETEAFF.

This clonotype was observed at least ten times. This sequence joins TRBV12-5 and TRBJ1-2; a weak D match, TRBD1 (6 bases). CDR1 and CDR2 (germline): LGHNT, FRNRAP. Trimming cost V 6 bases and J 5 bases, with 10 bases left between them. The CDR3 consists of 12 residues. For the CDR3, the DNA is TGTGCTAGTGGACCCGGACAGTATGGCTACACCTTC. It translates to CASGPGQYGYTF.

In this sample, this clonotype turned up a few times. The chain carries TRBV20-1 and TRBJ2-1, with TRBD2 identical over 7 bases. CDR1 is DFQATT, CDR2 SNEGSKA, per germline (reference sequence). V gave up 1 base and J gave up 2 bases; unmatched junction bases: 14. The CDR3 contains 18 residues. The CDR3 DNA is TGCAGTGCTAGAGCTCTAAAAGGGGCTAGCGGAGCCTACAATGAGCAGTTCTTC. It encodes CSARALKGASGAYNEQFF.

This clonotype has a count of ten or more. This chain connects TRBV19 to TRBJ1-2; TRBD1 matches 7 bases. The CDR3 is 14 amino acids. Per the germline V gene, CDR1 is LNHDA and CDR2 is SQIVND (reference sequence). The junction had 6 bases not matched to a gene; V was cut back by 5 bases and J by 3 bases. In nucleotides, the CDR3 is TGTGCCAGTAGTGTCCACGGGACAGACTATGGCTACACCTTC. The encoded protein is CASSVHGTDYGYTF.

This clonotype was seen only a few times. V is TRBV12-3 or TRBV12-4 and J is TRBJ2-5; D is undetermined. V shed 1 base and J shed 5 bases, with 8 bases lying between them. CDR3 length equals 13 residues. The CDR3 nucleotides are TGTGCCAGCAGTTTAGGTTCTCGGGAGACCCAGTACTTC. Translation: CASSLGSRETQYF.

This clonotype was detected a few times. A much larger clone lies a single base off, so this may be a read error. The genes are TRBV4-2 and TRBJ1-1; no firm D call. Germline V gene lookup returns CDR1 LGHNA and CDR2 YNFKEQ. This CDR3 has 15 residues. V shed 0 bases and J shed 1 base, with 9 bases lying between them. CDR3 protein: CASSQDTGRNTEAFF. The CDR3 DNA is TGTGCCAGCAGCCAAGATACGGGGAGGAACACTGAAGCTTTCTTT.

This clonotype was detected many times. The genes are TRBV5-6 and TRBJ2-7, with D possibly TRBD1 on 5 matching bases. The CDR3 spans 14 residues. V lost 0 bases to trimming and J lost 2 bases, with 9 bases between them. Germline V gene sequence: CDR1 SGHDT, CDR2 YYEEEE. The CDR3 sequence: CASSLARAAYEQYF. The CDR3 coding sequence is TGTGCCAGCAGCTTGGCCAGGGCTGCCTACGAGCAGTACTTC.

This clonotype was seen many times. This chain joins TRBV28 and TRBJ1-1; no clear D gene. Trimming took off 6 bases at V and 6 bases at J, with 14 bases between the two ends. Germline assignment: CDR1 MDHEN and CDR2 SYDVKM. The length of the CDR3 is 13 residues. The CDR3 spells CASSGSLGAEAFF. The CDR3 nucleotides are TGTGCCAGCAGCGGCAGCCTGGGCGCTGAAGCTTTCTTT.

This clonotype was counted many times. V and J are TRBV6-5 and TRBJ1-3; no definite D call. The CDR3 consists of 16 residues. Germline V gene lookup returns CDR1 MNHEY and CDR2 SVGAGI. Trimming shortened V by 2 bases and J by 0 bases, and 11 bases separated the two germline ends. In nucleotides, the CDR3 is TGTGCCAGCAGTTACAGGGAGTCGAGCTCTGGAAACACCATATATTTT. Translated, it gives CASSYRESSSGNTIYF.